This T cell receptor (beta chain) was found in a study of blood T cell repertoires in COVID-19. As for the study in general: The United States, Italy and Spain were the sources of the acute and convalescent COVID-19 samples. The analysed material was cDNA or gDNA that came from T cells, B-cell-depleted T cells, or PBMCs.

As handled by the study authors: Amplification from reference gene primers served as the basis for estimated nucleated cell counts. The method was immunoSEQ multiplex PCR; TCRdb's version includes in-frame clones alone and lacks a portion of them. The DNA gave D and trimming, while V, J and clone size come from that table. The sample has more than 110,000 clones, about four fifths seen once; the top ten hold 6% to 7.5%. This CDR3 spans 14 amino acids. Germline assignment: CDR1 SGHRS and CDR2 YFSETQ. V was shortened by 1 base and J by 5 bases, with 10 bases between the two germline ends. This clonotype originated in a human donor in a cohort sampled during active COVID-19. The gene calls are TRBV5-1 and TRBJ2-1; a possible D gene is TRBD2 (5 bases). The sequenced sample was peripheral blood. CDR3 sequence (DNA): TGCGCCAGCAGCTTGACGGGATTCGACAATGAGCAGTTCTTC. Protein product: CASSLTGFDNEQFF.